This T cell receptor (beta chain) was captured by sequencing in a study of cytomegalovirus exposure and HLA in healthy donors. Whole-study results and caveats: The study designated fewer than 200 TCR beta chains cytomegalovirus-associated.

Germline assignment: CDR1 SGDLS and CDR2 YYNGEE. The length of the CDR3 is 16 residues. V was trimmed by 3 bases and J by 0 bases, leaving 15 bases between them. Measured with immunoSEQ multiplex PCR; TCRdb has only the in-frame clones, and not every one. The table includes 280,000 or so clones, roughly 90% detected once. Details on this clone: Antigen unknown.

The V and J genes are TRBV9 and TRBJ1-2; D is unclear. Sequenced material: PBMCs. The source is a woman between 18 and 29 years old in good health and CMV-seronegative. CDR3 nucleotide sequence: TGTGCCAGCAGCGCGCATGGCCGGGGAGCTAACTATGGCTACACCTTC. This gives the protein CASSAHGRGANYGYTF.